The entry that follows covers one T cell receptor beta chain sequence. This sample is drawn from a study of CD8 T cells in Susac syndrome. Germline trimming cut 2 bases from V and 7 bases from J; bases unmatched to any gene: 13. Germline V lookup: CDR1 SNHLY, CDR2 FYNNEI. This CDR3 is 17 amino acids long. The RNA, 0.5 to 1 ug, was put through reverse transcription using random hexamers. TCRdb called the immunoSEQ multiplex PCR reads again in MiXCR, with one record for every CDR3 protein. This table has about 130,000 distinct CDR3 sequences, 90% to 95% appearing once. Sequencing of TCR beta was performed on blood CD8+ T cells and on blood CD4+ T cells. The CD8+ and CD4+ T cells were negatively isolated, with the TEMRA cells enriched by FACS.

This sequence originates from a human donor in good health. V usage is TRBV2 and J usage is TRBJ2-1; 8 bases align to TRBD2. The sample comprised CD4+ T cells from PBMCs. The CDR3 is CASSEREAGVSRNEQFF. In DNA, the CDR3 is TGTGCCAGCAGTGAAAGAGAAGCGGGGGTCTCGAGGAATGAGCAGTTCTTC.